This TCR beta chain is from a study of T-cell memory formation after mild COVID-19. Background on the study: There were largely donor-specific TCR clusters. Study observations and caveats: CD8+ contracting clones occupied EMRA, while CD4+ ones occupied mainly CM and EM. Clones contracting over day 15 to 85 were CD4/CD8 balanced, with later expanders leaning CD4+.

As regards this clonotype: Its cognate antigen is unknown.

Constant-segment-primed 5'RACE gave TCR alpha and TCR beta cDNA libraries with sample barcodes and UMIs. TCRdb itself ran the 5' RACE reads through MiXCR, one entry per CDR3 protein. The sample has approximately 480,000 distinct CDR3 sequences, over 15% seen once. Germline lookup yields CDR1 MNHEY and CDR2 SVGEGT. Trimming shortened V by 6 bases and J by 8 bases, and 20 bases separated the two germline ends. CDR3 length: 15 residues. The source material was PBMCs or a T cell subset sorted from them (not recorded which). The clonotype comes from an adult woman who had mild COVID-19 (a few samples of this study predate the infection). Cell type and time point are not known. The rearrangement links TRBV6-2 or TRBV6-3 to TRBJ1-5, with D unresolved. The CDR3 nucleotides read TGTGCCAGCAGCTCGTTGGGCCTGAGCGGGAAGCCCCAGCATTTT. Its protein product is CASSSLGLSGKPQHF.